These 30 T cell receptor beta chains were sequenced from one sample in a study of blood T cell repertoires in COVID-19. Only in-frame clones appear in the TCRdb table, and some are missing; sequencing was by immunoSEQ multiplex PCR. Found here are fewer than 150,000 clones, around 85% of them singletons; the top ten hold 1.5% to 1.8%. The specimen was peripheral blood. The receptor set was obtained from a man between 50 and 59 years old with acute or convalescent COVID-19.

The V and J genes are TRBV28 and TRBJ1-5; D gene ambiguous. The V gene lost 1 base and the J gene lost 7 bases, with 14 bases spanning the gap. Germline loops: CDR1 MDHEN, CDR2 SYDVKM. The CDR3 sequence is 15 residues long. CDR3: CASSLYVEVGQPQHF. The CDR3 DNA is TGTGCCAGCAGTTTATATGTGGAGGTCGGGCAGCCCCAGCATTTT.

The chain couples TRBV2 to TRBJ2-1; TRBD2 matches at 9 bases. This CDR3 has 17 residues. J lost 3 bases, V lost 2 bases, and 8 bases had no gene match. In germline, CDR1 is SNHLY, CDR2 FYNNEI. For the CDR3, the DNA is TGTGCCAGCAGTGAAATAGCGGGGGACTTAAACTACAATGAGCAGTTCTTC. This gives the protein CASSEIAGDLNYNEQFF.

J is TRBJ1-1 and V is TRBV19; TRBD1 is a possible D gene (5 bases). Germline V gives CDR1 LNHDA, CDR2 SQIVND (reference sequence). The length of the CDR3 is 17 residues. Trimming removed 2 bases from V and 5 bases from J, with 21 bases in between. This chain's CDR3 is CASSIPNPGRGRTEAFF. Written as DNA, the CDR3 is TGTGCCAGTAGTATACCCAACCCGGGGCGGGGTAGGACTGAAGCTTTCTTT.

The V gene is TRBV28, the J gene TRBJ1-2, with a possible D match to TRBD1 (6 bases). The CDR3 covers 16 residues. The germline CDR1 and CDR2 sequences are MDHEN and SYDVKM. V lost 6 bases, J lost 0 bases, and 17 bases lay in between. For the CDR3, the DNA is TGTGCCAGCAGCACAATCCGGGACAACGCTAACTATGGCTACACCTTC. It encodes CASSTIRDNANYGYTF.

V and J are TRBV5-8 and TRBJ1-2; TRBD1 might be the D (6 bases). CDR1 SGHTS and CDR2 YDEGEE come from the germline V gene. The CDR3 contains 12 residues. The V end was cut by 4 bases, the J end by 8 bases, with 12 bases between. In DNA, the CDR3 is TGTGCCAGCAGCGTGACAGGTTCCGGCTACACCTTC. Translation gives CASSVTGSGYTF.

The chain joins TRBV19 to TRBJ2-4, with D possibly matching TRBD1 (7 bases). Germline CDR1 reads LNHDA; CDR2 reads SQIVND (reference sequence). V dropped 10 bases and J dropped 1 base, with 20 bases sitting between them. The CDR3 totals 16 residues. The CDR3 DNA sequence: TGTGCCACTACTCTCAGGGGGGCGACGGCCAAAAACATTCAGTACTTC. Protein product: CATTLRGATAKNIQYF.

The chain uses TRBV7-3 and TRBJ1-1; perhaps TRBD1 as D (6 bases). V lost 8 bases and J lost 7, with 14 bases in between. Germline V gene data show CDR1 as SGHTA and CDR2 as FQGTGA. The CDR3 consists of 12 residues. In DNA form, the CDR3 reads TGTGCCAGCTCGCAGGGAGGGGGTGAAGCTTTCTTT. The encoded protein is CASSQGGGEAFF. Based on the CDR3 plus reference TRBV7-3 and TRBJ1-1, the full variable domain is GAGVSQTPSNKVTEKGKYVELRCDPISGHTALYWYRQSLGQGPEFLIYFQGTGAADDSGLPNDRFFAVRPEGSVSTLKIQRTERGDSAVYLCASSQGGGEAFFGQGTRLTVV.

The chain carries TRBV5-1 and TRBJ1-1, with D unresolved. The CDR3 consists of 14 residues. Trimming shortened V by 0 bases and J by 4 bases, and 10 bases separated the two germline ends. Germline V gives CDR1 SGHRS, CDR2 YFSETQ. CDR3 coding DNA: TGCGCCAGCAGCTTGGCCATCGGTGGCACTGAAGCTTTCTTT. As protein: CASSLAIGGTEAFF. The whole variable domain, filled in from reference TRBV5-1 and TRBJ1-1, reads KAGVTQTPRYLIKTRGQQVTLSCSPISGHRSVSWYQQTPGQGLQFLFEYFSETQRNKGNFPGRFSGRQFSNSRSEMNVSTLELGDSALYLCASSLAIGGTEAFFGQGTRLTVV.

Worth noting for this clone: This sample includes further DNA sequences coding for the same CDR3. The chain has TRBV2 and TRBJ2-5, with 7 nucleotides matching TRBD1. There are 13 residues in the CDR3. Per germline, CDR1 SNHLY and CDR2 FYNNEI. V shed 3 bases, J shed 5 bases, and the junction held 3 bases outside the gene matches. The CDR3 sequence is CASSERGRETQYF. CDR3 DNA sequence: TGTGCCAGCAGTGAGAGGGGGCGGGAGACCCAGTACTTC.

The chain is built from TRBV6-1 and TRBJ1-2, with 10 positions matching TRBD1. Germline values: CDR1 MNHNS, CDR2 SASEGT. The ends lost 1 base at V and 5 bases at J; junction bases unmatched: 1. The CDR3 has 14 residues. DNA for the CDR3: TGTGCCAGCAGTGAAGAGGACAGGGGGTATGGCTACACCTTC. This gives the protein CASSEEDRGYGYTF.

V usage is TRBV10-3 and J usage is TRBJ1-2; D gene ambiguous. Germline-derived CDR1 and CDR2 are ENHRY and SYGVKD. This CDR3 region has 16 residues. Trimming removed 4 bases from V and 6 bases from J, with 21 bases in between. The CDR3 nucleotides read TGTGCCATCAGTGCCAACCCACGGCCTGTGGGAGATGGCTACACCTTC. Its protein is CAISANPRPVGDGYTF.

The gene calls are TRBV6-6 and TRBJ1-6, with D hard to call. Trimming shortened V by 10 bases and J by 0 bases, and 10 bases separated the two germline ends. The CDR3 totals 14 residues. From germline, CDR1 is MNHNY and CDR2 SVGAGI (reference sequence). CDR3 DNA sequence: TGTGCCACCCGAGGAGTCTCCTATAATTCACCCCTCCACTTT. Translation gives CATRGVSYNSPLHF.

The chain joins TRBV13 to TRBJ2-5, with a weak D call TRBD2 (5 bases). The V gene's germline CDR1 is PRHDT and CDR2 FYEKMQ (reference sequence). Trimming removed 4 bases from V and 2 bases from J, with 11 bases in between. This CDR3 has 14 amino acids. The CDR3 sequence is CASSSETMQETQYF. CDR3 bases: TGTGCCAGCAGCTCCGAGACTATGCAAGAGACCCAGTACTTC.

This clone has more than one count but fewer than ten. The chain has TRBV10-3 and TRBJ1-2, with D uncertain. Looked up from germline, CDR1 is ENHRY and CDR2 is SYGVKD. V was cut by 6 bases and J by 2 bases, with 7 bases left in between. The CDR3 is made up of 12 amino acids. CDR3 loop: CAIRGGNYGYTF. Here the CDR3 DNA reads TGTGCCATCAGGGGAGGCAACTATGGCTACACCTTC.

This chain links TRBV14 with TRBJ1-2, with D perhaps TRBD1 (5 bases). This CDR3 spans 15 amino acids. The germline V and J ends were trimmed by 1 base and 3 bases, with 12 bases remaining between them. CDR1 SGHDN and CDR2 FVKESK come from the germline V gene. The CDR3 coding sequence is TGTGCCAGCAGCCAAGTGGGGGGGTTGGACTATGGCTACACCTTC. This codes for CASSQVGGLDYGYTF.

The chain has TRBV24-1 and TRBJ1-2, with TRBD1 as a possible D gene (5 bases). The V end lost 2 bases, the J end lost 6 bases, and 6 bases lay between the germline ends. This CDR3 is built from 12 residues. The germline CDR1 and CDR2 sequences are KGHDR and SFDVKD. The CDR3 protein is CATSDSGNGYTF. The CDR3 DNA sequence: TGTGCCACCAGTGATTCAGGGAATGGCTACACCTTC.

This clone was observed a few times. The chain employs TRBV6-6 and TRBJ1-3; D gene unclear. V shed 7 bases and J shed 1 base, with 8 bases lying between them. The CDR3 totals 13 residues. Per the germline V gene, CDR1 is MNHNY and CDR2 is SVGAGI (reference sequence). CDR3 in amino acids: CASMRESGNTIYF. The CDR3 DNA reads TGTGCCAGCATGCGGGAATCTGGAAACACCATATATTTT.

The V call is TRBV1, the J call TRBJ2-1; TRBD2 is the table's D call, not checked against the DNA. TRBV1 is noted as a pseudogene. The CDR3 covers 17 residues. CDR3 sequence reads: CTSSQVRLAGPNNEQFF. The CDR3 DNA follows: TGCACCAGCAGCCAAGTCCGACTAGCGGGGCCCAACAATGAGCAGTTCTTC.

The chain has TRBV4-2 and TRBJ1-2, with D perhaps TRBD1 (6 bases). V was cut by 4 bases and J by 9 bases, with 9 bases left in between. Germline V gene lookup returns CDR1 LGHNA and CDR2 YNFKEQ. This CDR3 has 11 amino acids. The CDR3 here is CASSLRGSYTF. For the CDR3, the DNA is TGTGCCAGCAGCCTCAGGGGCAGCTACACCTTC.

The CDR3 protein is CASSRDRGRDSPLHF. The CDR3 coding sequence is TGTGCCAGCAGCAGGGACAGGGGGCGGGATTCACCCCTCCACTTT. This rearrangement joins TRBV6-5 to TRBJ1-6; 12 bases line up with TRBD1. The CDR3 has 15 residues. Germline V gene lookup returns CDR1 MNHEY and CDR2 SVGAGI. V was pared by 6 bases and J by 8 bases, with 5 bases of the junction left unmatched.

The chain joins TRBV6-5 to TRBJ2-1; TRBD2 matches 10 bases. The CDR3 sequence is 14 residues long. From germline, CDR1 is MNHEY and CDR2 SVGAGI. With V trimmed by 6 bases and J by 15 bases, 14 bases remained unmatched. CDR3 loop: CASSPPSGGAVWFF. The DNA for the CDR3 is TGTGCCAGCAGCCCCCCCAGCGGGGGGGCCGTGTGGTTCTTC.

The chain recombines TRBV30 with TRBJ1-2, with D unclear. This CDR3 region has 13 residues. Trimming took off 2 bases at V and 6 bases at J, with 13 bases between the two ends. Per the germline V gene, CDR1 is GTSNPN and CDR2 is SVGIG (reference sequence). The CDR3 spells CAWSMGGLHGYTF. The CDR3 nucleotides read TGTGCCTGGAGTATGGGAGGGTTGCATGGCTACACCTTC.

The gene calls are TRBV5-1 and TRBJ1-4, with TRBD1 matching 12 bases. Germline V gene lookup returns CDR1 SGHRS and CDR2 YFSETQ. V shed 4 bases and J 7 bases; nucleotides not matched to a gene: 8. This CDR3 is 16 amino acids long. The CDR3 protein is CASSLGTGGSSEKLFF. CDR3 bases: TGCGCCAGCAGCCTTGGGACAGGGGGCTCAAGTGAAAAACTGTTTTTT.

V and J are TRBV5-1 and TRBJ1-1; TRBD1 aligns across 8 bases. The trim removed 7 bases at V and 2 bases at J, leaving 4 bases unmatched. The CDR3 has 13 amino acids. The germline CDR1 and CDR2 sequences are SGHRS and YFSETQ. The CDR3 DNA is TGCGCCAGCGGGGACAGGCCCAACACTGAAGCTTTCTTT. Amino acids: CASGDRPNTEAFF.

This chain links TRBV4-1 with TRBJ1-1; D unclear. The germline V gene encodes CDR1 MGHRA and CDR2 YSYEKL. V lost 4 bases, J lost 5 bases, and 11 bases lay in between. The CDR3 is 13 residues long. In nucleotides, the CDR3 is TGCGCCAGCAGCCCCGTCGGGGTGACTGAAGCTTTCTTT. Its translation: CASSPVGVTEAFF.

CDR3 loop: CASSQEGRGIYGYTF. In nucleotides, the CDR3 is TGTGCCAGCAGCCAAGAAGGCAGGGGGATCTATGGCTACACCTTC. The genes are TRBV3-1 (or the pseudogene TRBV3-2) and TRBJ1-2; 7 bases align to TRBD1. V lost 0 bases, J lost 4 bases, and 5 bases stayed unmatched. The germline V gene encodes CDR1 LGHDT and CDR2 YNNKEL (reference sequence). The CDR3 totals 15 residues.

The J gene is TRBJ2-2, the V gene TRBV5-1; D gene unclear. This CDR3 has 16 residues. The germline V and J ends were trimmed by 0 bases and 1 base, with 10 bases remaining between them. Germline CDR1 reads SGHRS; CDR2 reads YFSETQ. This CDR3 reads CASSLAVFGNTGELFF. CDR3 nucleotide sequence: TGCGCCAGCAGCTTGGCCGTATTCGGGAACACCGGGGAGCTGTTTTTT.

This chain uses TRBV10-3 with TRBJ2-1; 15 nucleotides align to TRBD2. V lost 6 bases and J lost 0; bases outside the gene matches: 9. CDR3 length equals 19 residues. From germline, CDR1 is ENHRY and CDR2 SYGVKD. The CDR3 bases are TGTGCCATCAGCCCGGGACTAGCGGGGGGACTCTCCTCCTACAATGAGCAGTTCTTC. Encoded protein: CAISPGLAGGLSSYNEQFF.

The rearrangement links TRBV5-1 to TRBJ2-1; tentative D call: TRBD2 (6 bases). The CDR3 length is 15 residues. V was pared by 2 bases and J by 8 bases, with 17 bases between. Germline CDR1 SGHRS, CDR2 YFSETQ. CDR3 loop: CASSLRTRGGDEQFF. Written as DNA, the CDR3 is TGCGCCAGCAGCTTACGAACGCGGGGTGGCGATGAGCAGTTCTTC.

This chain uses TRBV7-3 with TRBJ1-2, with D possibly being TRBD1 (6 bases). V gave up 4 bases and J gave up 0 bases, with 12 bases separating them. This CDR3 is built from 15 residues. Germline V gives CDR1 SGHTA, CDR2 FQGTGA. The CDR3 protein is CASSSPGQSNYGYTF. In DNA form, the CDR3 reads TGTGCCAGCAGCTCCCCGGGACAATCTAACTATGGCTACACCTTC.